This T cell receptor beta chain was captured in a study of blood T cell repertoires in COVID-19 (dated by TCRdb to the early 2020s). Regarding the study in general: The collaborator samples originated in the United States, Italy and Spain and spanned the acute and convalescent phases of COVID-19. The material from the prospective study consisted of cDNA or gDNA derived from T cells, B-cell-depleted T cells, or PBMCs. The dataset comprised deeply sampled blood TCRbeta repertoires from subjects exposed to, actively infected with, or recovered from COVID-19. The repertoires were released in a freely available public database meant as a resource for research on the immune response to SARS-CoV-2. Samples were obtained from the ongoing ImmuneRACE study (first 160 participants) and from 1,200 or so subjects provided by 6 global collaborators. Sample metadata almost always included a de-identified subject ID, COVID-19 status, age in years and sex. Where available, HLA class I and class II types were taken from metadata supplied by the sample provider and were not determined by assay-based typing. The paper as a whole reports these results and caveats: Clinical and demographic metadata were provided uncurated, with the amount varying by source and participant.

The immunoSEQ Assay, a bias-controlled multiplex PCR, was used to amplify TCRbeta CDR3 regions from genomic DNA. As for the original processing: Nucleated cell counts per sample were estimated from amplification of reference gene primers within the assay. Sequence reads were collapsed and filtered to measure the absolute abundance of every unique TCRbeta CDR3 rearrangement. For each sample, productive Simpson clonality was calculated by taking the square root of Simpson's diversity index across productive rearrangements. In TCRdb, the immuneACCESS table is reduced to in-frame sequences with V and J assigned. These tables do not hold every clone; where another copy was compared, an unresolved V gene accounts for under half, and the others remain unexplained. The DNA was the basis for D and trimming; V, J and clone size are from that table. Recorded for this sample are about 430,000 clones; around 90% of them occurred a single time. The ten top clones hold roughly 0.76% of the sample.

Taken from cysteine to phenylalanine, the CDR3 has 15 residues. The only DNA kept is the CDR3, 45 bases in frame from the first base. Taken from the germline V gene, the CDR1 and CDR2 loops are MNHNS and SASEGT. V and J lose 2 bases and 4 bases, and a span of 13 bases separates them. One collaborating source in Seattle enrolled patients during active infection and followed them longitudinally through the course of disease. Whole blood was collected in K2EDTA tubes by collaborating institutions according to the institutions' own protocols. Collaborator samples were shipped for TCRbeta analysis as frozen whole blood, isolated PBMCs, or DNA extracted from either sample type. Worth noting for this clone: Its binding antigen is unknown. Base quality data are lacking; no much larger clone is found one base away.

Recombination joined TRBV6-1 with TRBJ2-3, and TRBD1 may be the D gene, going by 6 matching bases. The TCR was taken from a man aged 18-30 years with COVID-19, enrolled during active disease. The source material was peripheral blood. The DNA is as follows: TGTGCCAGCAGTGAAACGTTCGGACAGCCAGATACGCAGTATTTT. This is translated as CASSETFGQPDTQYF.